This T cell receptor beta chain was sequenced during a study of T cell repertoires in cytomegalovirus infection. TCRdb called the reads again in MiXCR, with one record for every CDR3 protein. The sample lists more than 500,000 distinct CDR3 sequences; 16% were seen once. Overall study results and limits: Identification of carriers of CMV plus the relevant HLA was performed using cumulative public TCR beta family frequency.

V was clipped by 5 bases and J by 9 bases; unmatched bases: 5. The CDR3 covers 14 residues. This clonotype was detected ten times or more. As yet, its antigen is unknown. The sample consisted of CD8+ T cells from PBMCs. V usage is TRBV12-3 or TRBV12-4 and J usage is TRBJ1-6; TRBD1 matches 9 bases. The receptor's source is a human donor in good health (CMV status not recorded). Some clones in this sample may be carry-over from other donors' samples. CDR3 sequence: CASSTGTGSSPLHF. Written as DNA, the CDR3 is TGTGCCAGCAGTACCGGGACAGGGAGTTCACCCCTCCACTTT.